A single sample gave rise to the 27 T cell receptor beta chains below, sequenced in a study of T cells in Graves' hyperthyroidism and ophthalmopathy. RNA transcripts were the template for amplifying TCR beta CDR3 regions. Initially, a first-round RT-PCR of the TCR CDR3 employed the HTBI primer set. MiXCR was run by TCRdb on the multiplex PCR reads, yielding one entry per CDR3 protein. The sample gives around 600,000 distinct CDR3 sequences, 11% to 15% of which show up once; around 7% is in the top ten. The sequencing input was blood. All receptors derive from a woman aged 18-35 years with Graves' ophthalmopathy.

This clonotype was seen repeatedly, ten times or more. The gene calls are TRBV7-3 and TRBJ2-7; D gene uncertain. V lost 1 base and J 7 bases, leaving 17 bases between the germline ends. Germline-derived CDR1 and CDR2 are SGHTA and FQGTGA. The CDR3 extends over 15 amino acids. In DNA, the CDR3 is TGTGCCAGCAGCTTAAATGGGCTAGAAGTCGAGGAGCAGTACTTC. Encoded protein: CASSLNGLEVEEQYF.

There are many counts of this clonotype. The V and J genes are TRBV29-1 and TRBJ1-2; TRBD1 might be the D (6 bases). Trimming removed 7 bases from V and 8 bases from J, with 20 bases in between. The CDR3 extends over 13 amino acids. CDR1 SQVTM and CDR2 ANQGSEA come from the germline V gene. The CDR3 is CSAASRGLQGYTF. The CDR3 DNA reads TGCAGCGCCGCAAGTAGGGGGTTGCAAGGCTACACCTTC.

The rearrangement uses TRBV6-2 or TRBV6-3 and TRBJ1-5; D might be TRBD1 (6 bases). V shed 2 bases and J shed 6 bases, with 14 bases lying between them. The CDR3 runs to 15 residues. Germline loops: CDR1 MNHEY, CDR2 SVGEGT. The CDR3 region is CASSYPQGPGQPQHF. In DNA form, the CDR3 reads TGTGCCAGCAGTTACCCTCAGGGGCCGGGTCAGCCCCAGCATTTT.

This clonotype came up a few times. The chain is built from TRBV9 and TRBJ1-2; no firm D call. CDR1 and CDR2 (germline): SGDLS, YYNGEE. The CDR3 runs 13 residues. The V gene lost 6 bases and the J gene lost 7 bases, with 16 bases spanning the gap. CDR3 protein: CASTPRSSGGYTF. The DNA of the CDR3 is TGTGCCAGCACCCCGAGGTCTTCTGGTGGCTACACCTTC.

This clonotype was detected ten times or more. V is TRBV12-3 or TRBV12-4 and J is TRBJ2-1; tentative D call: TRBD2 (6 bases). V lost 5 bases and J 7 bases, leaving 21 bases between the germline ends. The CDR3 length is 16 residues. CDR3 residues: CASSSLESSGTNEQFF. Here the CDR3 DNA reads TGTGCCAGCAGTAGTCTTGAAAGTAGCGGAACTAATGAGCAGTTCTTC.

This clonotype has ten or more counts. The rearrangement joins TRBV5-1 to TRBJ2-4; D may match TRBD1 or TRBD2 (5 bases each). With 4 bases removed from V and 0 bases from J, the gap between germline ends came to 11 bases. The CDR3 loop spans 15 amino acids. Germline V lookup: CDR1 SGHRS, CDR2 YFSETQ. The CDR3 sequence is CASSPVGPAKNIQYF. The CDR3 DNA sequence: TGCGCCAGCAGCCCGGTGGGACCAGCCAAAAACATTCAGTACTTC.

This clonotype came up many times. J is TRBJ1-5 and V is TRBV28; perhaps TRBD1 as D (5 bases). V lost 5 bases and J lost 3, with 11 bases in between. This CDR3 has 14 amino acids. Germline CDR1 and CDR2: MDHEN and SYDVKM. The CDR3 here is CASSRQSNNQPQHF. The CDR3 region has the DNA TGTGCCAGCAGTCGACAGAGTAACAATCAGCCCCAGCATTTT.

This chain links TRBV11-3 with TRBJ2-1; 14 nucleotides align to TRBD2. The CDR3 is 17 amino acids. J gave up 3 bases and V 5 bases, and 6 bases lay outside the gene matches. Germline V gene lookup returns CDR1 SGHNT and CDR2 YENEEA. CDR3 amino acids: CASSPTGTSGSYNEQFF. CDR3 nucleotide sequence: TGTGCCAGCAGCCCAACCGGGACTAGCGGGAGCTACAATGAGCAGTTCTTC.

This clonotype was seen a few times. The DNA of the CDR3 is TGTGCCATCAGTGATGGGCGAGGGGACGGGGCCTATGGCTACACCTTC. Its protein is CAISDGRGDGAYGYTF. The chain has TRBV10-3 and TRBJ1-2, with D possibly matching TRBD1 (5 bases). Germline V gene sequence: CDR1 ENHRY, CDR2 SYGVKD. V lost 3 bases and J lost 4, with 18 bases in between. The CDR3 spans 16 residues.

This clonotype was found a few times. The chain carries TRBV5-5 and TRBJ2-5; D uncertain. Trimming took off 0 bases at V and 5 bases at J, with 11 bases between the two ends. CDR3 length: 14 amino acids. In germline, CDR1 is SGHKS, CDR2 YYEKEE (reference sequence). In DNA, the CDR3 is TGTGCCAGCAGCTTGGAGATGAGCGCCGAGACCCAGTACTTC. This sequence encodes CASSLEMSAETQYF.

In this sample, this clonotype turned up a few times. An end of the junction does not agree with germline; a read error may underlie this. As DNA, the CDR3 is TGTGTCTGGGAAGGGCGATTTGCCTACAATGAGCAGTTCTTC. It yields the protein CVWEGRFAYNEQFF. This chain connects TRBV30 to TRBJ2-1, with D uncertain. Germline V lookup: CDR1 GTSNPN, CDR2 SVGIG (reference sequence). This CDR3 contains 14 residues. Using reference TRBV30 and TRBJ2-1 for the parts outside the CDR3, the full variable domain is SQTIHQWPATLVQPVGSPLSLECTVEGTSNPNLYWYRQAAGRGLQLLFYSVGIGQISSEVPQNLSASRPQDRQFILSSKKLLLSDSGFYLCVWEGRFAYNEQFFGPGTRLTVL.

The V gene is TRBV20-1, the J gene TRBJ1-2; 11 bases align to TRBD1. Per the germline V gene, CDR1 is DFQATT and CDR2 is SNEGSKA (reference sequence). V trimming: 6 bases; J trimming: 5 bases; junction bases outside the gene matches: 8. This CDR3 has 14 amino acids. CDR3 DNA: TGCAGTGCGTTGAAGGGACAGGGGGGGTATGGCTACACCTTC. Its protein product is CSALKGQGGYGYTF.

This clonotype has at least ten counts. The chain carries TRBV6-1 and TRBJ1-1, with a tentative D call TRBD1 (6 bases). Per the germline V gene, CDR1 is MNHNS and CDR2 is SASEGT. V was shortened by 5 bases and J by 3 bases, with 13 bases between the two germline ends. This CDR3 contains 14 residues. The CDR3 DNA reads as TGTGCCAGCAGTTGGGGGCGGCAGGACACTGAAGCTTTCTTT. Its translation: CASSWGRQDTEAFF.

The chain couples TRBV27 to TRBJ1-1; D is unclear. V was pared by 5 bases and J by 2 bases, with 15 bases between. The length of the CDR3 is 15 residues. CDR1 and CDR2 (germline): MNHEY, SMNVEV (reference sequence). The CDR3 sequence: CASSLNQVPNTEAFF. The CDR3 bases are TGTGCCAGCAGTCTTAACCAGGTCCCAAACACTGAAGCTTTCTTT.

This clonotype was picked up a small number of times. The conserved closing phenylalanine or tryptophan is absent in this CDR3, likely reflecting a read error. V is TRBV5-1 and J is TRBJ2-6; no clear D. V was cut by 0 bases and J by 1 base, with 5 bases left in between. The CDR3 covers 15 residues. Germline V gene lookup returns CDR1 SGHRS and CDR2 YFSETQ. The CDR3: CASSLVTSGANVLTL. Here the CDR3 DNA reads TGCGCCAGCAGCTTGGTGACATCTGGGGCCAACGTCCTGACTCTC.

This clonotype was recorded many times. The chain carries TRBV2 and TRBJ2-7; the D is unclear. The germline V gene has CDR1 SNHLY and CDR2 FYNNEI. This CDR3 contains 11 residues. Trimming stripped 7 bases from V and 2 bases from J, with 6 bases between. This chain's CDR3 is CASKRTYEQYF. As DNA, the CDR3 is TGTGCCAGCAAACGGACCTACGAGCAGTACTTC.

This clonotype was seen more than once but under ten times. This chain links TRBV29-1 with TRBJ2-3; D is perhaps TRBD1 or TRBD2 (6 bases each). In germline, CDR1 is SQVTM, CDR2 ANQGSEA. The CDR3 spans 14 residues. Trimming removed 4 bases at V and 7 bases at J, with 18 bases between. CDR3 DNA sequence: TGCAGCGTTGTCTTGGACAGAGGAGGGAATACGCAGTATTTT. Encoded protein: CSVVLDRGGNTQYF.

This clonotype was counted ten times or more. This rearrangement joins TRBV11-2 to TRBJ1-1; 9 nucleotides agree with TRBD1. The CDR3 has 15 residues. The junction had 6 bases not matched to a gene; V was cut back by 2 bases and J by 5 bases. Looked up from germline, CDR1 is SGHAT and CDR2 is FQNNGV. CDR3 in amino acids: CASSLPTGGRTEAFF. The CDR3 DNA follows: TGTGCCAGCAGCTTACCCACAGGGGGCCGGACTGAAGCTTTCTTT.

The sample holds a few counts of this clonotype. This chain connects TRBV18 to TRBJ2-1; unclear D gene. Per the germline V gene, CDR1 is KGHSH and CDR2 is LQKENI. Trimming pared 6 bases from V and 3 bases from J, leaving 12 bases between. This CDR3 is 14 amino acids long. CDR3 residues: CASSPDTNYNEQFF. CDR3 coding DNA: TGTGCCAGCTCTCCAGACACAAACTACAATGAGCAGTTCTTC.

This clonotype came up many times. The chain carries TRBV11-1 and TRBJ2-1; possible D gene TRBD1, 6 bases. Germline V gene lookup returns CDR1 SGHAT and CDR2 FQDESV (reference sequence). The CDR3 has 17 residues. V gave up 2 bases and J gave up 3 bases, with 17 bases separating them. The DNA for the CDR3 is TGTGCCAGCAGCTTACCTGTATACAGGGCCCTCTACAATGAGCAGTTCTTC. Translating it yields CASSLPVYRALYNEQFF.

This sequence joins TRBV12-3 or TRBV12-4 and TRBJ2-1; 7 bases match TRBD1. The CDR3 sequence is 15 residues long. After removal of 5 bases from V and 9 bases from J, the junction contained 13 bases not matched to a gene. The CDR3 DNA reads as TGTGCCAGCAGTCCTCGACAGGGAATGGGTGGTGAGCAGTTCTTC. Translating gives CASSPRQGMGGEQFF.

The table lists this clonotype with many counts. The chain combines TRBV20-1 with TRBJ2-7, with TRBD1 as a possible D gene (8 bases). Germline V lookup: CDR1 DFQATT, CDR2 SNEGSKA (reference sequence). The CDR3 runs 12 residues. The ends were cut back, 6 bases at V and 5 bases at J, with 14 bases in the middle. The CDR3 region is CSAAGQANEQYF. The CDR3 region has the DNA TGCAGTGCAGCGGGACAGGCTAACGAGCAGTACTTC.

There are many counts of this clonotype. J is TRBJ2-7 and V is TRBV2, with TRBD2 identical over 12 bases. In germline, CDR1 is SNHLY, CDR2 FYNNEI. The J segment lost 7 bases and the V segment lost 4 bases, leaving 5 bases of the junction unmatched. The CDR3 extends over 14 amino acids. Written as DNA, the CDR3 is TGTGCCAGCAGTGTTCCCGGACTAGCGGGAGAGCAGTACTTC. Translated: CASSVPGLAGEQYF.

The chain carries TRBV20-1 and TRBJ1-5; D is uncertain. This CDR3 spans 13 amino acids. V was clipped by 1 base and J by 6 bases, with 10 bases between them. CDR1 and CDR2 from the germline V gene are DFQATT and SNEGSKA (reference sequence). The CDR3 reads CSARVAGRQPQHF. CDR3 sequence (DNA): TGCAGTGCTAGAGTGGCGGGTCGTCAGCCCCAGCATTTT.

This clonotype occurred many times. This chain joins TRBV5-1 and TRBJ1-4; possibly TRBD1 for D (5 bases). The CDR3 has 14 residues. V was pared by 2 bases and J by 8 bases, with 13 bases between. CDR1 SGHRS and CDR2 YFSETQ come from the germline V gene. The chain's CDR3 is CASSFGGEREKLFF. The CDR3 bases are TGCGCCAGCAGCTTCGGGGGGGAGAGGGAAAAACTGTTTTTT.

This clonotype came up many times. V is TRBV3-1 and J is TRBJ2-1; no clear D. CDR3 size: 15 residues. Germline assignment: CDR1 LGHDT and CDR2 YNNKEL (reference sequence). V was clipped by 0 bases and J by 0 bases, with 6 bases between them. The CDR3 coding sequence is TGTGCCAGCAGCCAAGACTATAGCTCCTACAATGAGCAGTTCTTC. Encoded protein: CASSQDYSSYNEQFF.

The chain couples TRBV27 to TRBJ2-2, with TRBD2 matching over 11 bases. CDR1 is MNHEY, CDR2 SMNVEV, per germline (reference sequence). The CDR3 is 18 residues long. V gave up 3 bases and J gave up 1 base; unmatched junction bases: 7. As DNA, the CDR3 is TGTGCCAGCAGTTTCCTGGGACTAGCGGAATTGAACACCGGGGAGCTGTTTTTT. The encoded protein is CASSFLGLAELNTGELFF.